These 3 T cell receptor beta chains were all obtained from the same sample, sequenced in a study of cytomegalovirus exposure and HLA in healthy donors. With 60 Vbeta and 13 Jbeta primers, the PCR was carried out. The assay was immunoSEQ multiplex PCR, and TCRdb's table has in-frame clones only and misses some. This table has 95,000 to 150,000 clones, just under 75% appearing once. What was sequenced was PBMCs. These receptors originate from a man aged 55-75 years in good health and CMV-seropositive.

This chain joins TRBV5-1 and TRBJ1-4; no firm D call. The V gene's germline CDR1 is SGHRS and CDR2 YFSETQ. The CDR3 covers 14 residues. V shed 0 bases and J shed 8 bases, with 11 bases lying between them. CDR3 region: CASSLGGEHEKLFF. CDR3 in DNA: TGCGCCAGCAGCTTGGGCGGGGAGCACGAAAAACTGTTTTTT. The full variable domain, with the rest looked up from reference TRBV5-1 and TRBJ1-4, is KAGVTQTPRYLIKTRGQQVTLSCSPISGHRSVSWYQQTPGQGLQFLFEYFSETQRNKGNFPGRFSGRQFSNSRSEMNVSTLELGDSALYLCASSLGGEHEKLFFGSGTQLSVL.

The chain combines TRBV5-6 with TRBJ2-5; 9 bases are a match to TRBD1. This CDR3 spans 15 amino acids. In germline, CDR1 is SGHDT, CDR2 YYEEEE. V dropped 4 bases and J dropped 3; count of bases not matched to a gene: 7. The CDR3 is CASSPLGQGKETQYF. CDR3 sequence (DNA): TGTGCCAGCAGCCCCCTGGGACAGGGAAAAGAGACCCAGTACTTC. Full variable domain (rest looked up from reference TRBV5-6 and TRBJ2-5): DAGVTQSPTHLIKTRGQQVTLRCSPKSGHDTVSWYQQALGQGPQFIFQYYEEEERQRGNFPDRFSGHQFPNYSSELNVNALLLGDSALYLCASSPLGQGKETQYFGPGTRLLVL.

In this sample, this clone turned up a few times. The chain combines TRBV27 with TRBJ2-7; D perhaps matches TRBD1 (6 bases). CDR1 is MNHEY, CDR2 SMNVEV, per germline (reference sequence). The CDR3 contains 15 residues. Trimming pared 3 bases from V and 6 bases from J, leaving 18 bases between. In DNA, the CDR3 is TGTGCCAGCAGTTTCATAGGCAGGGGCCGGTTCGAGCAGTACTTC. Protein product: CASSFIGRGRFEQYF.